The rows below give T cell receptor beta chains drawn from one sample of a study of T cells in localized non-small cell lung cancer. Profiled with immunoSEQ multiplex PCR; TCRdb holds only in-frame clones, not every one. The sample yields some 22,000 clones, 84% seen once. The sample was peripheral blood, taken before any cancer treatment. These receptors all stem from a man aged 35 to 70 with stage I lung adenocarcinoma. Each CDR3 is given with its conserved first and last residue. The D gene is left open where the match is weak. Clone sizes are given selectively: once, few, many, or a class where the clone is expanded.

>13|TRBV6-6|.|TRBJ1-1|.
TGTGCCAGCAGTTACGCGGGGTACACTGAAGCTTTCTTT
CASSYAGYTEAFF
>15|TRBV7-2|.|TRBJ2-7|.
TGTGCCAGCAGCTTAACCGGGACCAGAAGCTACGAGCAGTACTTC
CASSLTGTRSYEQYF
>16|TRBV2|TRBD2|TRBJ2-1|.
TGTGCCAGCAGTGAAGCAAGTGGACTAGCGGGAGATGAGCAGTTCTTC
CASSEASGLAGDEQFF
>15|TRBV11-1|.|TRBJ1-1|.
TGTGCCAGCAGCCCCTTGGGGGGTACGAACACTGAAGCTTTCTTT
CASSPLGGTNTEAFF
>13|TRBV5-4|.|TRBJ1-4|.
TGTGCCAGCAGCTCGGCAGGGTACGGAAAACTGTTTTTT
CASSSAGYGKLFF
>15|TRBV4-3|.|TRBJ2-3|.
TGCGCCAGCAGCCAAGGGACTTACCTCACAGATACGCAGTATTTT
CASSQGTYLTDTQYF
>15|TRBV7-9|.|TRBJ1-2|.
TGTGCCAGCAGCCTCCTCGACGGAGCTAACTATGGCTACACCTTC
CASSLLDGANYGYTF
>12|TRBV30|.|TRBJ1-6|once
TGTGCCGTGGGGTGGATCAATTCACCCCTCCACTTT
CAVGWINSPLHF
>16|TRBV4-3|.|TRBJ1-2|.
TGCGCCAGCAGCCAAGACATCTGGACAGCGTTCTATGGCTACACCTTC
CASSQDIWTAFYGYTF
>13|TRBV5-1|.|TRBJ1-5|.
TGCGCCAGCAGCTCCGAGGGGGATCAGCCCCAGCATTTT
CASSSEGDQPQHF
>14|TRBV11-2|.|TRBJ1-1|few
TGTGCCAGCAGCCGAGGAGTACTGAACACTGAAGCTTTCTTT
CASSRGVLNTEAFF
>12|TRBV6-1|.|TRBJ2-7|.
TGTGCCAGCAGTGTAGTCAGGGTCGAGCAGTACTTC
CASSVVRVEQYF
>13|TRBV7-2|.|TRBJ1-2|.
TGTGCCAGCAGCTCCGGACAATTGGGTGGCTACACCTTC
CASSSGQLGGYTF
>14|TRBV5-1|.|TRBJ2-1|.
TGCGCCAGCAGCTTAATCCAGGGTAACAATGAGCAGTTCTTC
CASSLIQGNNEQFF
>15|TRBV27|.|TRBJ2-2|once
TGTGCCAGCAGACGGGAAAAGCCCAACACCGGGGAGCTGTTTTTT
CASRREKPNTGELFF
>14|TRBV28|.|TRBJ1-1|.
TGTGCCAGCTTAGATTCGACAGAGAACACTGAAGCTTTCTTT
CASLDSTENTEAFF
>13|TRBV7-3|.|TRBJ2-2|.
TGTGCCAGCAGTCAAACGAACACCGGGGAGCTGTTTTTT
CASSQTNTGELFF
>15|TRBV28|TRBD1|TRBJ2-7|.
TGTGCCAGCACCACCCCCCGGGGACAGGGATACGAGCAGTACTTC
CASTTPRGQGYEQYF
>12|TRBV5-8|.|TRBJ2-7|.
TGTGCCAGCAGCTTAATGTCGGCAGCCAGCGTGTTC
CASSLMSAASVF
>17|TRBV7-9|.|TRBJ2-6|once
TGTGCCAGCAGCTTAGAGCCCCATAGAACTGGGGCCAACGTCCTGACTTTC
CASSLEPHRTGANVLTF
>16|TRBV4-1|.|TRBJ1-5|.
TGCGCCAGCAGCCAAGAGGCCCGGCTGTCGTATCAGCCCCAGCATTTT
CASSQEARLSYQPQHF
>16|TRBV10-1|TRBD2|TRBJ2-1|few
TGCGCCAGCAGTGACCCGCGGGGGGCCTCCTACAATGAGCAGTTCTTC
CASSDPRGASYNEQFF
>14|TRBV28|.|TRBJ2-7|.
.
CASRVGQGAREQHF
>17|TRBV4-1|.|TRBJ2-7|.
TGCGCCAGCAGCCAAGGGGGACCCCCGCACACCACCGACGAGCAGTACTTC
CASSQGGPPHTTDEQYF
>19|TRBV28|.|TRBJ1-5|.
TGTGCCAGCACCGGGATGGGGGTCCCAGGGAAGGAGCGGAATCAGCCCCAGCATTTT
CASTGMGVPGKERNQPQHF
>15|TRBV7-9|TRBD1|TRBJ1-4|.
TGTGCCAGCAGCTTGGGACAGGGGATAAATGAAAAACTGTTTTTT
CASSLGQGINEKLFF
>18|TRBV11-2|TRBD1|TRBJ2-1|once
TGTGCCAGCAGCCCAGACAGGGGCCATCTTTCCTCCTACAATGAGCAGTTCTTC
CASSPDRGHLSSYNEQFF
>19|TRBV7-2|TRBD2|TRBJ2-3|.
TGTGCCAGCAGCTTCAGACCTCTGGCGGGGGATACTAGCACAGATACGCAGTATTTT
CASSFRPLAGDTSTDTQYF
>16|TRBV7-2|.|TRBJ2-2|.
TGTGCCAGCAGCCTCAATTATGTGACGAACACCGGGGAGCTGTTTTTT
CASSLNYVTNTGELFF
>14|TRBV18|TRBD2|TRBJ2-7|.
TGTGCCAGCTCACCGGGGGGGAGGCCACCAATACAGTACTTC
CASSPGGRPPIQYF
>14|TRBV9|.|TRBJ2-2|.
TGTGCCAGCAGCGTAAACAGTTACACCGGGGAGCTGTTTTTT
CASSVNSYTGELFF
>15|TRBV7-9|.|TRBJ1-2|.
TGTGCCAGCAGCTTAGTCGGGGCAGGGGAGGATGGCTACACCTTC
CASSLVGAGEDGYTF
>11|TRBV7-6|.|TRBJ2-3|once
TGTGCCAGCGCCAGCGCAGATACGCAGTATTTT
CASASADTQYF
>16|TRBV28|.|TRBJ1-6|once
TGTGCCAGCAACCCGGCGGGGCAGGGGTTTAATTCACCCCTCCACTTT
CASNPAGQGFNSPLHF
>12|TRBV7-2|.|TRBJ2-5|few
TGTGCCAGCTCCGCGGAGGGGGAGACCCAGTACTTC
CASSAEGETQYF
>15|TRBV10-2|TRBD1|TRBJ2-7|.
TGCGCCAGCAGTGACCCCGACAGGGGTCGATATTCGAGGTACTTC
CASSDPDRGRYSRYF
>13|TRBV30|.|TRBJ2-3|few
TGTGCCTGGAGTGATCTTTGGGCAGATACGCAGTATTTT
CAWSDLWADTQYF
>14|TRBV19|TRBD2|TRBJ2-1|.
TGTGCCAGTGCAAGAACTAGCGCCTACAATGAGCAGTTCTTC
CASARTSAYNEQFF
>14|TRBV27|TRBD1|TRBJ1-2|few
TGTGCCAGCAGTACCGGGACAGGGCTCTATGGCTACACCTTC
CASSTGTGLYGYTF
>14|TRBV4-1|.|TRBJ1-4|.
TGCGCCAGCAGCCAAGAGCATAGGGGTGAAAAACTGTTTTTT
CASSQEHRGEKLFF
>15|TRBV18|.|TRBJ2-1|few
TGTGCCAGCTCCTCATCGGGGGGCGATTACAATGAGCAGTTCTTC
CASSSSGGDYNEQFF